The clone carrying this TCR beta chain was recorded many times. Its target is not known. This entry is derived from a study of Graves' ophthalmopathy and Graves' hyperthyroidism. Study-wide points: Blood also contained most of the expanded thyroid clonotypes above 0.001 frequency.

From RNA, the CDR3 regions of TCR beta chains were amplified and sequenced. RT-PCR in the first round used HTBI primers; a second-round multiplex PCR followed. TCRdb reanalysed the multiplex PCR reads using MiXCR and keeps one entry per CDR3 protein. The repertoire holds just over 400,000 distinct CDR3 sequences, with roughly 20% as singletons. V gave up 5 bases and J gave up 2 bases; unmatched junction bases: 6. There are 15 residues in the CDR3. Absence of ophthalmopathy within 18 months of follow-up defined stable hyperthyroidism. Sequenced material: peripheral blood. This sequence was found in a woman between 18 and 30 years old with stable Graves' hyperthyroidism. This rearrangement joins TRBV12-3 or TRBV12-4 to TRBJ2-7, with 10 nucleotides matching TRBD2. Written as DNA, the CDR3 is TGTGCCAGCAGTCCCCTACTAGCGGGAACCTACGAGCAGTACTTC. Protein sequence: CASSPLLAGTYEQYF.